The present T cell receptor beta chain was sequenced within a study of T cells in Graves' hyperthyroidism and ophthalmopathy. Findings of the study overall: Model-based prediction identified ophthalmopathy a median 6.5 months prior to its onset. Most expanded thyroid clonotypes above 0.001 also appeared in blood.

These patients, aged 18 to 65, had recently diagnosed hyperthyroidism lasting under 2 months. Uncontrolled infection, other autoimmune disease, pregnancy or lactation excluded patients. This clonotype appeared a few times. Its antigen is not identified. RNA transcripts provided the source from which TCR beta CDR3 regions were amplified. HTBI primers were used for first-round RT-PCR of the TCR CDR3. TCRdb passed the multiplex PCR reads through MiXCR, listing each CDR3 protein once. The table has a few hundred thousand distinct CDR3 sequences, approximately 14% seen once. This TCR was recovered from a woman under 30 with Graves' hyperthyroidism that later progressed to Graves' ophthalmopathy. The sequencing input was blood.

DNA for the CDR3: TGCAGCGTTGACAGCGGGAGGTCCTACAATGAGCAGTTCTTC. This translates into CSVDSGRSYNEQFF. This rearrangement joins TRBV29-1 to TRBJ2-1, with TRBD2 identical over 9 bases. The CDR3 loop spans 14 amino acids. From germline, CDR1 is SQVTM and CDR2 ANQGSEA. V dropped 3 bases and J dropped 1; count of bases not matched to a gene: 1.